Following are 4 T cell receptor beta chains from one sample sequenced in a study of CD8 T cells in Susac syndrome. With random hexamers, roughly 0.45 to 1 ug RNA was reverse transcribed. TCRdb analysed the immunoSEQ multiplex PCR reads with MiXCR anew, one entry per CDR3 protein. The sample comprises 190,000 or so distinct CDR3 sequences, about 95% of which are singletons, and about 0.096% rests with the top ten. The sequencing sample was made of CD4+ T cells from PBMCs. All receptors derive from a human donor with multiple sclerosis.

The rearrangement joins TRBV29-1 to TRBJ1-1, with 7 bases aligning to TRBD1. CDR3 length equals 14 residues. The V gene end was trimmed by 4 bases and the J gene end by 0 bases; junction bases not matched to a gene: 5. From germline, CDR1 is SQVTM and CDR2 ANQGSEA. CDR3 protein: CSVVQGPLNTEAFF. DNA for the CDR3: TGCAGCGTTGTACAGGGGCCTCTGAACACTGAAGCTTTCTTT. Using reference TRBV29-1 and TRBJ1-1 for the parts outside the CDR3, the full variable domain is SAVISQKPSRDICQRGTSLTIQCQVDSQVTMMFWYRQQPGQSLTLIATANQGSEATYESGFVIDKFPISRPNLTFSTLTVSNMSPEDSSIYLCSVVQGPLNTEAFFGQGTRLTVV.

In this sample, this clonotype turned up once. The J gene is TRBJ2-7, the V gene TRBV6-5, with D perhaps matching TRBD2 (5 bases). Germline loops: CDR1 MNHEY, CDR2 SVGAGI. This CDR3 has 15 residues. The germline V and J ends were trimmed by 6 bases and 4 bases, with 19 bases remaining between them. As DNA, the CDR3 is TGTGCCAGCAGAAGCGAAGCCGGGAAGACTTACGAGCAGTACTTC. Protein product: CASRSEAGKTYEQYF.

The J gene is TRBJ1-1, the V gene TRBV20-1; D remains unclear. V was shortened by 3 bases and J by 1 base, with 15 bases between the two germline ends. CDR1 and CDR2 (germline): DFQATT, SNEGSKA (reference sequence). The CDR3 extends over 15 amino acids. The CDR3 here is CSAREANGGNTEAFF. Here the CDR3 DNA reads TGCAGTGCTAGGGAAGCAAACGGAGGGAACACTGAAGCTTTCTTT.

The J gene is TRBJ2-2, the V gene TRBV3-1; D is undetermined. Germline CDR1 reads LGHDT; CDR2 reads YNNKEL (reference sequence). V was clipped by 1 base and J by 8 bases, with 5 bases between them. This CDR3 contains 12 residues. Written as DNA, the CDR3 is TGTGCCAGCAGCCAAGTCGGAGGGGAGCTGTTTTTT. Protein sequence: CASSQVGGELFF.